These 3 T cell receptor beta chains were sequenced from one sample in a study of blood T cells in healthy people across ages (dated by TCRdb to between 2015 and 2016). Libraries were prepared through 5' RACE. Sequencer: Illumina HiSeq 2500. A second PCR of about 6 to 11 cycles was run with a J-beta primer mix and a sample-barcoded 5' primer. Through fastp at Q25 and MiXCR, TCRdb rebuilt clones from the public reads, retaining in-frame beta chains. Entries are consolidated by CDR3 protein sequence, retaining the most common genes and DNA. This sample has some 730,000 distinct CDR3 sequences in its table, and 22% of those were observed once. The ten largest clones add up to about 22% of the sample. Sequenced input: blood. The receptors come from a man in his 70s in good health.

This clonotype has more than one count but fewer than ten. The chain recombines TRBV7-9 with TRBJ1-5; 9 bases align to TRBD1. Germline V lookup: CDR1 SEHNR, CDR2 FQNEAQ (reference sequence). The CDR3 totals 17 residues. The V segment lost 1 base and the J segment 5 bases; nucleotides outside the gene matches: 9. CDR3 sequence (DNA): TGTGCCAGCAGCTTAGGAGCCGGGACAGGGCTGTATCAGCCCCAGCATTTT. Translated, it gives CASSLGAGTGLYQPQHF.

This clonotype was counted only a few times. The chain uses TRBV5-1 and TRBJ2-1; 8 bases match TRBD1. With V trimmed by 1 base and J by 7 bases, 4 bases remained unmatched. Germline CDR1 reads SGHRS; CDR2 reads YFSETQ. This CDR3 comprises 14 residues. The CDR3 spells CASSLTGGSNEQFF. Here the CDR3 DNA reads TGCGCCAGCAGCTTGACAGGGGGGAGTAATGAGCAGTTCTTC.

The genes are TRBV20-1 and TRBJ2-5; 13 bases fit TRBD2. The CDR3 has 14 amino acids. V was clipped by 5 bases and J by 4 bases; unmatched bases: 4. Germline V gene data show CDR1 as DFQATT and CDR2 as SNEGSKA (reference sequence). The CDR3 loop is CSARLAGGAETQYF. The CDR3 coding sequence is TGCAGTGCTCGACTAGCGGGAGGAGCAGAGACCCAGTACTTC.